The 10 T cell receptor beta chains reported below all come from one sample, sequenced in a study of CD8 T cells in Susac syndrome. Random hexamers primed reverse transcription of 0.5 to 1 ug RNA. From the immunoSEQ multiplex PCR reads, TCRdb called clonotypes with MiXCR, one entry per CDR3 protein. This sample yields around 170,000 distinct CDR3 sequences, of which approximately 96% are seen a single time; around 0.1% belongs to the top ten. Sequenced input: CD4+ T cells from PBMCs. These TCRs come from a human donor with Susac syndrome.

The CDR3 is CASSQATDYNYEQYF. The DNA of the CDR3 is TGTGCCAGCAGCCAAGCGACCGACTACAACTACGAGCAGTACTTC. The V gene is TRBV3-1, the J gene TRBJ2-7; D might be TRBD2 (5 bases). With 1 base removed from V and 3 bases from J, the gap between germline ends came to 13 bases. Germline V lookup: CDR1 LGHDT, CDR2 YNNKEL (reference sequence). CDR3 length equals 15 residues.

This clonotype has more than one count but fewer than ten. The chain recombines TRBV7-3 with TRBJ1-1; unclear D gene. This CDR3 contains 13 residues. Germline values: CDR1 SGHTA, CDR2 FQGTGA. Trimming took 5 bases from V and 2 from J, leaving 9 bases between them. Here the CDR3 reads CASSVQPNTEAFF. The CDR3 region has the DNA TGTGCCAGCAGCGTACAACCTAACACTGAAGCTTTCTTT.

The chain carries TRBV19 and TRBJ2-6; tentatively, D is TRBD2 (6 bases). The germline gives CDR1 LNHDA, CDR2 SQIVND (reference sequence). The CDR3 totals 14 residues. V was cut by 6 bases and J by 12 bases, with 18 bases left in between. CDR3 sequence (DNA): TGTGCCAGTAGACCCGGGGGAGGATCGGGCGTCCTGACTTTC. Protein: CASRPGGGSGVLTF. Variable domain in full (rest from reference TRBV19 and TRBJ2-6): DGGITQSPKYLFRKEGQNVTLSCEQNLNHDAMYWYRQDPGQGLRLIYYSQIVNDFQKGDIAEGYSVSREKKESFPLTVTSAQKNPTAFYLCASRPGGGSGVLTFGAGSRLTVL.

The chain uses TRBV19 and TRBJ2-5; TRBD2 is a possible D gene (6 bases). CDR1 LNHDA and CDR2 SQIVND come from the germline V gene (reference sequence). The V end lost 10 bases, the J end lost 4 bases, and 13 bases lay between the germline ends. CDR3 length: 12 residues. The CDR3 loop reads CATTAGGETQYF. CDR3 bases: TGTGCCACCACAGCGGGTGGAGAGACCCAGTACTTC.

The V gene is TRBV7-9, the J gene TRBJ2-1; D gene uncertain. Between the trimmed V and J ends, which lost 1 base and 7 bases, there was a span of 8 bases. From germline, CDR1 is SEHNR and CDR2 FQNEAQ (reference sequence). This CDR3 comprises 13 residues. The CDR3 region is CASSLGMGNEQFF. The DNA of the CDR3 is TGTGCCAGCAGCTTAGGAATGGGGAATGAGCAGTTCTTC.

This chain uses TRBV29-1 with TRBJ2-2; 8 nucleotides match TRBD1. This CDR3 has 15 amino acids. Looked up from germline, CDR1 is SQVTM and CDR2 is ANQGSEA. Trimming cost V 3 bases and J 3 bases; bases outside gene matches: 6. In nucleotides, the CDR3 is TGCAGCGTTGAGGCAGGGGGCTCGGACACCGGGGAGCTGTTTTTT. Translating it yields CSVEAGGSDTGELFF.

This chain connects TRBV4-1 to TRBJ2-5; no clear D. CDR1 is MGHRA, CDR2 YSYEKL, per germline. V was cut by 1 base and J by 1 base, with 7 bases left in between. The CDR3 extends over 14 amino acids. For the CDR3, the DNA is TGCGCCAGCAGCCAAGGACCAGGCCAAGAGACCCAGTACTTC. Protein: CASSQGPGQETQYF.

The V gene is TRBV6-6, the J gene TRBJ2-5, with 7 bases identical to TRBD1. The length of the CDR3 is 12 residues. Germline V CDR1 and CDR2: MNHNY, SVGAGI (reference sequence). After removal of 7 bases from V and 2 bases from J, the junction contained 1 base not matched to a gene. In DNA form, the CDR3 reads TGTGCCAGCATGGGACAGCAAGAGACCCAGTACTTC. Residues: CASMGQQETQYF.

The V gene is TRBV5-4, the J gene TRBJ2-5; TRBD2 matches at 11 bases. This CDR3 contains 15 residues. CDR1 is SGHNT, CDR2 YYREEE, per germline (reference sequence). V lost 5 bases to trimming and J lost 1 base; unmatched junction nucleotides: 4. The CDR3 sequence is CASSSGLAVQETQYF. DNA for the CDR3: TGTGCCAGCAGTTCGGGACTAGCGGTCCAAGAGACCCAGTACTTC.

The gene calls are TRBV30 and TRBJ1-4, with a tentative D call TRBD1 (6 bases). Looked up from germline, CDR1 is GTSNPN and CDR2 is SVGIG (reference sequence). CDR3 size: 12 residues. Trimming took off 0 bases at V and 7 bases at J, with 6 bases between the two ends. CDR3 region: CAWSVGGEKLFF. The CDR3 nucleotides are TGTGCCTGGAGTGTAGGGGGTGAAAAACTGTTTTTT.